The sequence of this TCR beta chain was determined in a study of identical twins. The study, taken as a whole, reports: Models underestimated how often monozygotic twins shared out-of-frame TCR alpha. Interpretation of the results relied on cross-sectional statistical analysis and not on following the same donors.

The J segment lost 6 bases and the V segment lost 6 bases, leaving 4 bases of the junction unmatched. The germline V gene encodes CDR1 ENHRY and CDR2 SYGVKD. The CDR3 length is 13 residues. Template switching created a universal primer site, and the cDNA included unique molecular identifiers. Each CDR3 protein gets one entry after TCRdb re-called the 5' RACE reads with MiXCR. This table has 200,000 to 250,000 distinct CDR3 sequences, around 15% appearing once. In this sample, this clonotype turned up many times. Its antigen is currently unknown. The chain is built from TRBV10-3 and TRBJ2-3, with TRBD2 matching over 9 bases. The origin of this receptor is a woman under 30 in good health. The sample taken for sequencing was memory (CD45RO+) T cells sorted from blood. In DNA form, the CDR3 reads TGTGCCATCAGGCCTAGCGGGGTCGATACGCAGTATTTT. Translating it yields CAIRPSGVDTQYF.